These 30 T cell receptor beta chains were all obtained from the same sample, sequenced in a study of graft-versus-host responses after intestinal transplantation. Measured with immunoSEQ multiplex PCR; TCRdb has only the in-frame clones, and not every one. This sample has about 70,000 clones, with less than 95% found just once. Which antigens these TCRs recognize remains unknown. The sequenced sample was unstimulated CD8+ T cells sorted from spleen or lymph node cells, obtained before intestinal transplant. The receptor source for this set is a human donor who received an intestinal transplant.

The J gene is TRBJ2-7, the V gene TRBV7-3, with 9 bases lining up with TRBD1. With 5 bases clipped from V and 4 bases from J, the junction kept 9 bases outside the gene matches. There are 15 residues in the CDR3. Germline V lookup: CDR1 SGHTA, CDR2 FQGTGA. The CDR3 sequence: CASSPAGTGIYEQYF. The DNA of the CDR3 is TGTGCCAGCAGCCCCGCCGGGACAGGGATATACGAGCAGTACTTC.

The rearrangement joins TRBV2 to TRBJ1-1; no reliable D call. CDR3 size: 16 residues. The V gene lost 1 base and the J gene lost 4 bases, with 16 bases spanning the gap. Germline CDR1 reads SNHLY; CDR2 reads FYNNEI. CDR3 nucleotide sequence: TGTGCCAGCAGTGAAGGGGCCTTGAGGGCGGTCACTGAAGCTTTCTTT. Translation: CASSEGALRAVTEAFF.

In this sample, this clone turned up once. The chain is built from TRBV7-9 and TRBJ2-7; 7 nucleotides agree with TRBD2. With V trimmed by 6 bases and J by 6 bases, 5 bases remained unmatched. The CDR3 spans 12 residues. Germline CDR1 and CDR2: SEHNR and FQNEAQ (reference sequence). The DNA for the CDR3 is TGTGCCAGCAGGGCCGGGGGGTCCGAGCAGTACTTC. Translating it yields CASRAGGSEQYF.

This CDR3 is CASSKPGTEAFF. DNA of the CDR3: TGTGCCAGCAGCAAGCCGGGGACTGAAGCTTTCTTT. The chain combines TRBV21-1 with TRBJ1-1. TRBV21-1 is a listed pseudogene. CDR3 length equals 12 residues.

The gene calls are TRBV2 and TRBJ1-1; maybe TRBD1 (5 bases). CDR1 and CDR2 from the germline V gene are SNHLY and FYNNEI. The V end lost 2 bases, the J end lost 0 bases, and 7 bases lay between the germline ends. This CDR3 spans 14 amino acids. The CDR3 spells CASSEWGVNTEAFF. In nucleotides, the CDR3 is TGTGCCAGCAGTGAATGGGGGGTGAACACTGAAGCTTTCTTT.

The V and J genes are TRBV9 and TRBJ2-4; weak D call: TRBD2 (6 bases). The germline V gene has CDR1 SGDLS and CDR2 YYNGEE. The CDR3 length is 17 residues. Deletions cut 0 bases from V and 0 bases from J, with 13 bases between. The CDR3 coding sequence is TGTGCCAGCAGCGTAGAGTCGGGGACTCTAGCCAAAAACATTCAGTACTTC. This translates into CASSVESGTLAKNIQYF.

The gene calls are TRBV7-6 and TRBJ2-5, with 10 bases matching TRBD1. CDR3 length equals 17 residues. Germline CDR1 SGHVS, CDR2 FNYEAQ. The trim removed 4 bases at V and 1 base at J, leaving 9 bases unmatched. CDR3 loop: CASSSTGGEVRQETQYF. As DNA, the CDR3 is TGTGCCAGCAGCTCGACAGGGGGCGAGGTGCGCCAAGAGACCCAGTACTTC. Full variable domain (outside the CDR3, taken from reference TRBV7-6 and TRBJ2-5): GAGVSQSPRYKVTKRGQDVALRCDPISGHVSLYWYRQALGQGPEFLTYFNYEAQQDKSGLPNDRFSAERPEGSISTLTIQRTEQRDSAMYRCASSSTGGEVRQETQYFGPGTRLLVL.

V and J are TRBV6-1 and TRBJ2-1; 9 positions agree with TRBD2. The ends lost 2 bases at V and 3 bases at J; junction bases unmatched: 2. CDR1 and CDR2 from the germline V gene are MNHNS and SASEGT. The CDR3 spans 15 residues. The CDR3 region is CASSERRGGYNEQFF. The CDR3 nucleotides read TGTGCCAGCAGTGAAAGGCGGGGGGGCTACAATGAGCAGTTCTTC.

The chain carries TRBV6-5 and TRBJ2-1; 10 nucleotides agree with TRBD2. With V trimmed by 2 bases and J by 6 bases, 4 bases remained unmatched. The V gene's germline CDR1 is MNHEY and CDR2 SVGAGI. The CDR3 covers 15 residues. This CDR3 is CASSYGAGGLNEQFF. CDR3 bases: TGTGCCAGCAGTTACGGAGCGGGGGGGCTCAATGAGCAGTTCTTC.

This rearrangement joins TRBV7-8 to TRBJ1-2; TRBD1 is a possible D gene (6 bases). The CDR3 totals 15 residues. The germline V gene has CDR1 SGHVS and CDR2 FQNEAQ. The V end was cut by 5 bases, the J end by 8 bases, with 21 bases between. CDR3 protein: CASSPLLAGQFGYTF. In DNA form, the CDR3 reads TGTGCCAGCAGCCCGCTGTTGGCAGGACAGTTCGGCTACACCTTC.

This chain connects TRBV10-2 to TRBJ1-2, with D perhaps matching TRBD1 (5 bases). The CDR3 runs to 15 residues. The ends were cut back, 0 bases at V and 1 base at J, with 9 bases in the middle. The germline CDR1 and CDR2 sequences are WSHSY and SAAADI. The CDR3 DNA reads TGCGCCAGCAGTGAGTCAGGGGAAGGTAACTATGGCTACACCTTC. Translated, it gives CASSESGEGNYGYTF.

In regard to this clone: Distinct nucleotide sequences in the sample also encode this CDR3. The chain combines TRBV19 with TRBJ1-2, with unresolved D. This CDR3 is built from 12 residues. Trimming stripped 9 bases from V and 6 bases from J, with 14 bases between. Per germline, CDR1 LNHDA and CDR2 SQIVND (reference sequence). The DNA for the CDR3 is TGTGCCAGCCTAGGAGGCGCGAATGGCTACACCTTC. It yields the protein CASLGGANGYTF.

The V and J genes are TRBV10-3 and TRBJ2-7, with 9 bases identical to TRBD1. Germline CDR1 reads ENHRY; CDR2 reads SYGVKD. Unmatched junction bases numbered 3, after V lost 3 bases and J lost 3 bases. CDR3 size: 14 residues. CDR3 sequence (DNA): TGTGCCATCAGTGACGGGGACAGGGACTACGAGCAGTACTTC. It yields the protein CAISDGDRDYEQYF.

The chain is built from TRBV5-1 and TRBJ2-3; TRBD2 matches at 8 bases. The CDR3 loop spans 19 amino acids. Germline loops: CDR1 SGHRS, CDR2 YFSETQ. The V and J ends lost 4 bases and 1 base, in that order; junction bases with no gene match: 17. CDR3 bases: TGCGCCAGCAGCCTAACGGCCACCCCCGGGAGGGAGGGCACAGATACGCAGTATTTT. This translates into CASSLTATPGREGTDTQYF. Variable domain in full (rest from reference TRBV5-1 and TRBJ2-3): KAGVTQTPRYLIKTRGQQVTLSCSPISGHRSVSWYQQTPGQGLQFLFEYFSETQRNKGNFPGRFSGRQFSNSRSEMNVSTLELGDSALYLCASSLTATPGREGTDTQYFGPGTRLTVL.

This rearrangement joins TRBV19 to TRBJ1-3; 11 nucleotides align to TRBD1. The CDR3 runs to 14 residues. J gave up 4 bases and V 8 bases, and 4 bases lay outside the gene matches. Per the germline V gene, CDR1 is LNHDA and CDR2 is SQIVND (reference sequence). Here the CDR3 reads CASLDRGQGNTIYF. The CDR3 DNA reads as TGTGCCAGTTTGGACAGGGGGCAAGGAAACACCATATATTTT.

The chain employs TRBV6-6 and TRBJ2-7, with D perhaps matching TRBD2 (5 bases). The CDR3 length is 15 residues. The germline V and J ends were trimmed by 6 bases and 3 bases, with 18 bases remaining between them. Looked up from germline, CDR1 is MNHNY and CDR2 is SVGAGI (reference sequence). This chain's CDR3 is CASSSGDKLGYEQYF. In DNA, the CDR3 is TGTGCCAGCAGCAGCGGAGACAAATTGGGCTACGAGCAGTACTTC.

V is TRBV9 and J is TRBJ1-4, with a possible D match to TRBD1 (5 bases). The CDR3 extends over 15 amino acids. Trimming pared 0 bases from V and 8 bases from J, leaving 14 bases between. From germline, CDR1 is SGDLS and CDR2 YYNGEE. CDR3 nucleotides: TGTGCCAGCAGCGTAGCAGGGTCGGGCGGAGAAAAACTGTTTTTT. Translation: CASSVAGSGGEKLFF.

This sequence joins TRBV5-5 and TRBJ2-7, with 9 bases fitting TRBD1. Trimming cost V 0 bases and J 6 bases; bases outside gene matches: 4. Germline CDR1 reads SGHKS; CDR2 reads YYEKEE (reference sequence). CDR3 length equals 14 residues. CDR3 DNA sequence: TGTGCCAGCAGCTTGGAGGGACAGGGCCTCGAGCAGTACTTC. It is translated as CASSLEGQGLEQYF.

The rearrangement joins TRBV13 to TRBJ1-2; a weak D match, TRBD1 (6 bases). The CDR3 sequence is 14 residues long. Germline lookup yields CDR1 PRHDT and CDR2 FYEKMQ (reference sequence). Trimming took off 5 bases at V and 2 bases at J, with 12 bases between the two ends. The CDR3 region is CASSPPTGNYGYTF. As DNA, the CDR3 is TGTGCCAGCAGCCCCCCAACAGGGAACTATGGCTACACCTTC.

This chain links TRBV6-1 with TRBJ2-3; 8 nucleotides line up with TRBD2. V lost 3 bases and J lost 4; bases outside the gene matches: 9. The germline V gene encodes CDR1 MNHNS and CDR2 SASEGT. The CDR3 has 16 residues. The CDR3 sequence is CASSDRPGGPSDTQYF. In DNA form, the CDR3 reads TGTGCCAGCAGTGACAGGCCGGGGGGGCCTTCAGATACGCAGTATTTT.

The gene calls are TRBV5-4 and TRBJ2-5; 16 nucleotides match TRBD2. CDR1 and CDR2 (germline): SGHNT, YYREEE (reference sequence). The CDR3 runs 13 residues. The V segment lost 10 bases and the J segment 9 bases; nucleotides outside the gene matches: 6. CDR3 sequence: CAGTSGGVGAQYF. DNA for the CDR3: TGTGCCGGGACTAGCGGGGGGGTGGGCGCCCAGTACTTC.

The chain couples TRBV13 to TRBJ2-7; D is perhaps TRBD2 (7 bases). The CDR3 has 15 residues. Germline assignment: CDR1 PRHDT and CDR2 FYEKMQ (reference sequence). V shed 7 bases and J shed 1 base, with 17 bases lying between them. The CDR3 spells CASTKGGGPSYEQYF. The CDR3 DNA reads as TGTGCCAGCACCAAAGGGGGGGGCCCGTCCTACGAGCAGTACTTC.

This chain joins TRBV7-9 and TRBJ2-7; possibly TRBD1 for D (6 bases). V lost 5 bases and J 4 bases, leaving 12 bases between the germline ends. CDR3 length: 13 residues. Germline CDR1 SEHNR, CDR2 FQNEAQ (reference sequence). The CDR3 sequence: CASSPLGQYEQYF. In DNA, the CDR3 is TGTGCCAGCAGCCCTCTAGGACAGTACGAGCAGTACTTC. Combining the CDR3 with reference TRBV7-9 and TRBJ2-7 gives the whole variable domain DTGVSQNPRHKITKRGQNVTFRCDPISEHNRLYWYRQTLGQGPEFLTYFQNEAQLEKSRLLSDRFSAERPKGSFSTLEIQRTEQGDSAMYLCASSPLGQYEQYFGPGTRLTVT.

The chain joins TRBV4-1 to TRBJ2-7; tentatively, D is TRBD1 (5 bases). This CDR3 contains 12 residues. Germline CDR1 and CDR2: MGHRA and YSYEKL. Trimming took 7 bases from V and 0 from J, leaving 7 bases between them. The CDR3 region is CASKGNSYEQYF. The DNA for the CDR3 is TGCGCCAGCAAGGGGAACTCCTACGAGCAGTACTTC.

The chain joins TRBV13 to TRBJ2-3, with 9 bases that match TRBD2. The germline gives CDR1 PRHDT, CDR2 FYEKMQ (reference sequence). The CDR3 contains 15 residues. V lost 0 bases, J lost 5 bases, and 3 bases stayed unmatched. The chain's CDR3 is CASSLGAGGLDTQYF. Written as DNA, the CDR3 is TGTGCCAGCAGCTTAGGAGCGGGGGGCTTAGATACGCAGTATTTT.

This clone was found once. The chain is built from TRBV4-1 and TRBJ2-5, with 9 bases matching TRBD2. Germline V CDR1 and CDR2: MGHRA, YSYEKL. This CDR3 has 17 amino acids. Trimming removed 1 base from V and 3 bases from J; junction bases left unmatched: 9. The CDR3 region has the DNA TGCGCCAGCAGCCAAGTCACCAGCGAGCGGGGGGAAGAGACCCAGTACTTC. Its protein product is CASSQVTSERGEETQYF.

This clone was seen just once. This chain connects TRBV7-2 to TRBJ1-6; TRBD1 is a possible D gene (6 bases). The germline CDR1 and CDR2 sequences are SGHTA and FQGNSA. The CDR3 is 16 amino acids. The ends were cut back, 3 bases at V and 8 bases at J, with 17 bases in the middle. The CDR3 DNA sequence: TGTGCCAGCAGCTTGAGGGGGGGGCAGTTACATTCACCCCTCCACTTT. It encodes CASSLRGGQLHSPLHF. Variable domain in full (rest from reference TRBV7-2 and TRBJ1-6): GAGVSQSPSNKVTEKGKDVELRCDPISGHTALYWYRQSLGQGLEFLIYFQGNSAPDKSGLPSDRFSAERTGGSVSTLTIQRTQQEDSAVYLCASSLRGGQLHSPLHFGNGTRLTVT.

The chain couples TRBV27 to TRBJ1-4, with 8 bases that match TRBD1. Germline-derived CDR1 and CDR2 are MNHEY and SMNVEV (reference sequence). The V and J ends lost 4 bases and 8 bases, in that order; junction bases with no gene match: 9. The CDR3 has 15 residues. The CDR3 coding sequence is TGTGCCAGCAGTTCGGTCCCAGGGGGCCTGGAAAAACTGTTTTTT. Its protein is CASSSVPGGLEKLFF.

This chain uses TRBV21-1 with TRBJ1-6; the table assigns TRBD1, which was not confirmed against the DNA. TRBV21-1 is designated a pseudogene. The CDR3 is 17 amino acids. The CDR3 bases are TGTGCCAGCAGCAAATGGGGACACCAAGAACGGAATTCACCCCTCCACTTT. Amino acid sequence: CASSKWGHQERNSPLHF.

The CDR3 DNA reads as TGCGCCAGCAGCGTGGGGACAGGGGGCGTGGGGGAGCAGTACTTC. Its translation is CASSVGTGGVGEQYF. The chain recombines TRBV5-1 with TRBJ2-7; TRBD1 agrees at 12 bases. Germline V lookup: CDR1 SGHRS, CDR2 YFSETQ. The junction had 9 bases not matched to a gene; V was cut back by 4 bases and J by 7 bases. The CDR3 sequence is 15 residues long.